Shown below are 18 T cell receptor beta chains from a single sample sequenced in a study of regulatory T cells in long-lasting Graves disease. As to time point: newly diagnosed GD, antithyroid drugs for less than 3 months. TCR sequences were obtained from RNA taken from PBMCs. Building the TCR beta libraries relied on iRepertoire HTBI primers, and CDR3 regions underwent Arm-PCR. TCRdb processed the multiplex PCR reads anew with MiXCR; each CDR3 protein has one entry. The sample holds 300,000 to 400,000 distinct CDR3 sequences, over 15% seen once. This sample was also put to use in a study of T cells in Graves' hyperthyroidism and ophthalmopathy.

Sequences were derived from peripheral blood mononuclear cells (PBMCs), sampled at new diagnosis, from a patient treated with antithyroid drugs. The receptors stem from a man between 35 and 55 years old with Graves disease.

This clonotype was seen many times. The CDR3 loop reads CASSNDRVAGELFF. DNA of the CDR3: TGTGCCAGCAGCAACGACAGGGTAGCCGGGGAGCTGTTTTTT. The rearrangement uses TRBV11-2 and TRBJ2-2; 7 positions match TRBD1. Germline V CDR1 and CDR2: SGHAT, FQNNGV. V trimming: 5 bases; J trimming: 6 bases; junction bases outside the gene matches: 6. The CDR3 sequence is 14 residues long.

Remarks on this clonotype: A far larger clone is off by one base, so a read error is likely. CDR3 sequence reads: CASTKDLYEQYF. The CDR3 DNA sequence: TGTGCCAGCACCAAAGATCTCTACGAGCAGTACTTC. The rearrangement joins TRBV9 to TRBJ2-7; D is ambiguous. CDR3 length equals 12 residues. Trimming removed 6 bases at V and 3 bases at J, with 10 bases between. Germline V gene lookup returns CDR1 SGDLS and CDR2 YYNGEE.

This chain connects TRBV2 to TRBJ2-2; 11 nucleotides align to TRBD2. The V gene's germline CDR1 is SNHLY and CDR2 FYNNEI. Germline trimming cut 4 bases from V and 0 bases from J; bases unmatched to any gene: 4. The CDR3 extends over 17 amino acids. The CDR3 coding sequence is TGTGCCAGCAGTGGGAGACTAGCGGGGTCGAACACCGGGGAGCTGTTTTTT. It yields the protein CASSGRLAGSNTGELFF.

The rearrangement joins TRBV12-3 or TRBV12-4 to TRBJ1-1; maybe TRBD1 (5 bases). The V and J ends lost 5 bases and 11 bases respectively, with 15 bases between them. The CDR3 has 12 amino acids. The CDR3 coding sequence is TGTGCCAGCAGTCGGACATACGGGGGGGCTTTCTTT. Protein product: CASSRTYGGAFF.

This clonotype was detected a few times. A much more abundant neighbour one base away suggests this may be a read error. The V gene is TRBV28, the J gene TRBJ1-5; D is undetermined. The CDR3 sequence is 16 residues long. Germline V gene data show CDR1 as MDHEN and CDR2 as SYDVKM. Trimming pared 2 bases from V and 0 bases from J, leaving 11 bases between. CDR3 sequence (DNA): TGTGCCAGCAGTTTAGGGTGCACCGATAGCAATCAGCCCCAGCATTTT. Translating it yields CASSLGCTDSNQPQHF.

This clonotype has at least ten counts. The genes are TRBV18 and TRBJ2-5; weak D call: TRBD2 (5 bases). V lost 2 bases and J lost 6, with 10 bases in between. This CDR3 contains 13 residues. Germline V gene sequence: CDR1 KGHSH, CDR2 LQKENI. CDR3 DNA sequence: TGTGCCAGCTCACCAGGGGAGAGAAAGACCCAGTACTTC. This encodes CASSPGERKTQYF.

The rearrangement uses TRBV7-9 and TRBJ1-1, with 7 bases identical to TRBD1. CDR1 and CDR2 from the germline V gene are SEHNR and FQNEAQ (reference sequence). CDR3 size: 15 residues. The ends lost 5 bases at V and 3 bases at J; junction bases unmatched: 9. The CDR3 is CASSLRPRGHTEAFF. The CDR3 coding sequence is TGTGCCAGCAGCCTACGCCCTAGGGGGCACACTGAAGCTTTCTTT. The full variable domain, with the rest looked up from reference TRBV7-9 and TRBJ1-1, is DTGVSQNPRHKITKRGQNVTFRCDPISEHNRLYWYRQTLGQGPEFLTYFQNEAQLEKSRLLSDRFSAERPKGSFSTLEIQRTEQGDSAMYLCASSLRPRGHTEAFFGQGTRLTVV.

Many counts were recorded for this clonotype. The chain joins TRBV6-1 to TRBJ1-5; D unresolved. Germline V lookup: CDR1 MNHNS, CDR2 SASEGT. This CDR3 region has 18 residues. Trimming took off 1 base at V and 5 bases at J, with 21 bases between the two ends. The CDR3 reads CASSEGGRIYVNHQPQHF. CDR3 DNA: TGTGCCAGCAGTGAAGGGGGTCGAATTTATGTCAACCATCAGCCCCAGCATTTT.

This clonotype has ten or more counts. V usage is TRBV5-4 and J usage is TRBJ2-7, with 9 nucleotides matching TRBD1. The CDR3 is 14 amino acids. The V gene end was trimmed by 4 bases and the J gene end by 4 bases; junction bases not matched to a gene: 6. From germline, CDR1 is SGHNT and CDR2 YYREEE (reference sequence). The CDR3 DNA follows: TGTGCCAGCAGCACGGACAGGGGCAGATACGAGCAGTACTTC. Residues: CASSTDRGRYEQYF. The complete variable domain, with remaining parts taken from reference TRBV5-4 and TRBJ2-7, reads ETGVTQSPTHLIKTRGQQVTLRCSSQSGHNTVSWYQQALGQGPQFIFQYYREEENGRGNFPPRFSGLQFPNYSSELNVNALELDDSALYLCASSTDRGRYEQYFGPGTRLTVT.

There are many counts of this clonotype. This chain joins TRBV7-3 and TRBJ2-1; 8 bases fit TRBD1. This CDR3 has 16 residues. In germline, CDR1 is SGHTA, CDR2 FQGTGA. J lost 9 bases, V lost 1 base, and 11 bases had no gene match. The chain's CDR3 is CASSLSPGQGFGEQFF. As DNA, the CDR3 is TGTGCCAGCAGCTTAAGTCCCGGACAGGGCTTTGGTGAGCAGTTCTTC.

With respect to this clonotype: One end of the junction does not line up with germline, which may come from a read error. J is TRBJ2-1 and V is TRBV9, with 9 bases fitting TRBD2. The CDR3 totals 16 residues. Germline assignment: CDR1 SGDLS and CDR2 YYNGEE. CDR3 nucleotide sequence: TGTACCAGCAGCGACTCTAGCGGGGCCTCCTACAATGAGCAGTTCTTC. Translated: CTSSDSSGASYNEQFF. Using reference TRBV9 and TRBJ2-1 for the parts outside the CDR3, the full variable domain is DSGVTQTPKHLITATGQRVTLRCSPRSGDLSVYWYQQSLDQGLQFLIQYYNGEERAKGNILERFSAQQFPDLHSELNLSSLELGDSALYFCTSSDSSGASYNEQFFGPGTRLTVL.

This clonotype was observed at least ten times. The V gene is TRBV4-2, the J gene TRBJ1-1; D is possibly TRBD1 (5 bases). V gave up 2 bases and J gave up 1 base, with 17 bases separating them. This CDR3 spans 17 amino acids. Germline V gene sequence: CDR1 LGHNA, CDR2 YNFKEQ. CDR3 coding DNA: TGTGCCAGCAGCCAAAGGCCAGGGAAGTTGACGAACACTGAAGCTTTCTTT. This codes for CASSQRPGKLTNTEAFF.

The V call is TRBV11-2, the J call TRBJ1-1; 7 bases agree with TRBD1. The CDR3 consists of 14 residues. V lost 5 bases, J lost 4 bases, and 7 bases stayed unmatched. Germline CDR1 reads SGHAT; CDR2 reads FQNNGV. In nucleotides, the CDR3 is TGTGCCAGCAGCCCCACGACAGGGACCACTGAAGCTTTCTTT. It codes for CASSPTTGTTEAFF. The full variable domain, in which reference TRBV11-2 and TRBJ1-1 provide the parts outside the CDR3, is EAGVAQSPRYKIIEKRQSVAFWCNPISGHATLYWYQQILGQGPKLLIQFQNNGVVDDSQLPKDRFSAERLKGVDSTLKIQPAKLEDSAVYLCASSPTTGTTEAFFGQGTRLTVV.

In its sample, this clonotype was seen many times. This chain uses TRBV7-2 with TRBJ2-5; a weak D match, TRBD1 (5 bases). The V end was cut by 6 bases, the J end by 2 bases, with 10 bases between. Germline V lookup: CDR1 SGHTA, CDR2 FQGNSA. The CDR3 totals 13 residues. This chain's CDR3 is CASSYQGQETQYF. CDR3 nucleotides: TGTGCCAGCAGTTACCAGGGTCAAGAGACCCAGTACTTC. Using reference TRBV7-2 and TRBJ2-5 for the parts outside the CDR3, the full variable domain is GAGVSQSPSNKVTEKGKDVELRCDPISGHTALYWYRQSLGQGLEFLIYFQGNSAPDKSGLPSDRFSAERTGGSVSTLTIQRTQQEDSAVYLCASSYQGQETQYFGPGTRLLVL.

This clonotype was seen at least ten times. The V and J genes are TRBV11-2 and TRBJ2-1, with D tentatively TRBD2 (6 bases). The V gene's germline CDR1 is SGHAT and CDR2 FQNNGV. The germline V and J ends were trimmed by 2 bases and 7 bases, with 15 bases remaining between them. The CDR3 consists of 15 residues. The CDR3 protein is CASSLNFGGWNEQFF. The CDR3 nucleotides read TGTGCCAGCAGCTTAAACTTTGGGGGGTGGAATGAGCAGTTCTTC.

This clonotype was found many times. The chain joins TRBV11-2 to TRBJ1-4; D gene unclear. Trimming cost V 5 bases and J 3 bases, with 13 bases left between them. CDR1 SGHAT and CDR2 FQNNGV come from the germline V gene. The CDR3 runs to 15 residues. The CDR3 loop reads CASSRIGQPNEKLFF. CDR3 DNA sequence: TGTGCCAGCAGCCGAATTGGGCAGCCTAATGAAAAACTGTTTTTT.

V is TRBV29-1 and J is TRBJ2-2; TRBD2 aligns across 14 bases. The CDR3 is 17 residues long. The junction had 6 bases not matched to a gene; V was cut back by 0 bases and J by 6 bases. Germline V CDR1 and CDR2: SQVTM, ANQGSEA. The CDR3 here is CSVEDPGTSGGAGELFF. Here the CDR3 DNA reads TGCAGCGTTGAAGATCCTGGGACTAGCGGGGGTGCCGGGGAGCTGTTTTTT.

This clonotype was observed a few times. This chain links TRBV24-1 with TRBJ2-2; D may match TRBD1 or TRBD2 (5 bases each). Germline V gene lookup returns CDR1 KGHDR and CDR2 SFDVKD. This CDR3 contains 13 residues. V lost 5 bases, J lost 7 bases, and 10 bases lay in between. The DNA of the CDR3 is TGTGCCACCAGTGCCAGGGAGAGCGGGGAGCTGTTTTTT. The encoded protein is CATSARESGELFF.